This entry lists 27 T cell receptor beta chains sequenced from one sample in a study of identical twins. TCRdb re-analysed the 5' RACE reads in MiXCR, keeping a single row per CDR3 protein. The repertoire includes hundreds of thousands of distinct CDR3 sequences, about 7.5% of them detected once, and roughly 2% sits in the top ten. These same data were also listed under a study on yellow fever vaccine responses in identical twins.

Input material: memory (CD45RO+) T cells sorted from blood. All receptors come from a woman in her late teens or twenties in good health.

This clonotype was found many times. The V gene is TRBV16, the J gene TRBJ1-5; D unclear. Germline V gives CDR1 KGHSY, CDR2 FQNENV. The CDR3 consists of 15 residues. The V end was cut by 2 bases, the J end by 0 bases, with 8 bases between. Here the CDR3 reads CASSQTQNSNQPQHF. The CDR3 coding sequence is TGTGCCAGCAGCCAAACACAAAATAGCAATCAGCCCCAGCATTTT.

The chain employs TRBV12-3 or TRBV12-4 and TRBJ2-6; tentative D call: TRBD2 (5 bases). Trimming pared 5 bases from V and 0 bases from J, leaving 17 bases between. The CDR3 totals 18 residues. Written as DNA, the CDR3 is TGTGCCAGCAGTCCATCGCGGGCGCGACCCTCTGGGGCCAACGTCCTGACTTTC. This encodes CASSPSRARPSGANVLTF.

CDR3 residues: CASIPTNTGELFF. The CDR3 bases are TGTGCCAGTATTCCAACGAACACCGGGGAGCTGTTTTTT. The chain recombines TRBV19 with TRBJ2-2; D is unresolved. Germline lookup yields CDR1 LNHDA and CDR2 SQIVND (reference sequence). V gave up 7 bases and J gave up 0 bases, with 6 bases separating them. This CDR3 is 13 amino acids long.

The gene calls are TRBV5-4 and TRBJ2-1; a weak D match, TRBD1 (6 bases). CDR1 and CDR2 (germline): SGHNT, YYREEE (reference sequence). Trimming removed 4 bases from V and 9 bases from J, with 17 bases in between. The CDR3 runs to 14 residues. The CDR3 region has the DNA TGTGCCAGCAGCCCGAGGACAGAGGTCACTGAGCAGTTCTTC. It codes for CASSPRTEVTEQFF.

The J gene is TRBJ2-1, the V gene TRBV6-1; 10 bases match TRBD2. The CDR3 runs to 16 residues. Germline loops: CDR1 MNHNS, CDR2 SASEGT. V shed 6 bases, J shed 1 base, and the junction held 6 bases outside the gene matches. As DNA, the CDR3 is TGTGCCAGCAGGAAAATAGCGGGAGGATCCTACAATGAGCAGTTCTTC. It codes for CASRKIAGGSYNEQFF.

The sample holds a few counts of this clonotype. This chain uses TRBV7-9 with TRBJ2-3; tentatively, D is TRBD1 (6 bases). The V gene's germline CDR1 is SEHNR and CDR2 FQNEAQ (reference sequence). V lost 5 bases and J lost 2, with 14 bases in between. CDR3 size: 15 residues. CDR3 DNA sequence: TGTGCCAGCAGCCCAAGGACAGATTACACAGATACGCAGTATTTT. Amino acids: CASSPRTDYTDTQYF.

The chain couples TRBV12-2 to TRBJ2-2; TRBD1 is taken as the D call from the table, unchecked against the DNA. TRBV12-2 is a pseudogene. This CDR3 region has 16 residues. The CDR3 protein is CASRFIRQVISGELFF. For the CDR3, the DNA is TGTGCAAGTCGCTTTATACGACAGGTGATTTCCGGGGAGCTGTTTTTT.

The V and J genes are TRBV5-5 and TRBJ2-2; 9 bases align to TRBD1. Germline loops: CDR1 SGHKS, CDR2 YYEKEE (reference sequence). Trimming removed 4 bases from V and 3 bases from J; junction bases left unmatched: 4. This CDR3 spans 15 amino acids. CDR3 nucleotides: TGTGCCAGCAGCGGCCGGGACAGGGACACCGGGGAGCTGTTTTTT. Translated, it gives CASSGRDRDTGELFF.

The genes are TRBV6-1 and TRBJ2-7; weak D call: TRBD1 (5 bases). The CDR3 spans 12 residues. V lost 7 bases and J 4 bases, leaving 11 bases between the germline ends. Germline values: CDR1 MNHNS, CDR2 SASEGT. The CDR3 sequence: CASTSPGYEQYF. The CDR3 DNA reads as TGTGCCAGCACTTCCCCAGGGTACGAGCAGTACTTC.

This clonotype was counted many times. J is TRBJ1-6 and V is TRBV25-1; weak D call: TRBD1 (5 bases). This CDR3 contains 15 residues. Deletions cut 6 bases from V and 10 bases from J, with 19 bases between. Germline V gene data show CDR1 as MGHDK and CDR2 as SYGVNS. The CDR3, as DNA: TGTGCCAGCAGATGTGTTTACGGGGGAGGCTCACCCCTCCACTTT. Amino acid sequence: CASRCVYGGGSPLHF. The full variable domain, completed using reference TRBV25-1 and TRBJ1-6, is EADIYQTPRYLVIGTGKKITLECSQTMGHDKMYWYQQDPGMELHLIHYSYGVNSTEKGDLSSESTVSRIRTEHFPLTLESARPSHTSQYLCASRCVYGGGSPLHFGNGTRLTVT.

This clonotype was seen more than once but under ten times. The rearrangement joins TRBV5-1 to TRBJ2-3, with TRBD2 matching over 11 bases. CDR3 length: 19 residues. V was pared by 0 bases and J by 4 bases, with 13 bases of the junction left unmatched. Per the germline V gene, CDR1 is SGHRS and CDR2 is YFSETQ. CDR3 DNA sequence: TGCGCCAGCAGCTTGGATGGTAGCGGGGGGGCTGGGGGCCCAGATACGCAGTATTTT. Encoded protein: CASSLDGSGGAGGPDTQYF.

This rearrangement joins TRBV6-1 to TRBJ2-5, with D possibly matching TRBD2 (6 bases). Germline loops: CDR1 MNHNS, CDR2 SASEGT. The ends were cut back, 4 bases at V and 2 bases at J, with 11 bases in the middle. There are 14 residues in the CDR3. The CDR3 DNA follows: TGTGCCAGCAGTGCGGGGGAACCACAAGAGACCCAGTACTTC. Protein product: CASSAGEPQETQYF.

This clonotype was detected only a few times. The chain carries TRBV4-3 and TRBJ2-3, with D tentatively TRBD1 (6 bases). Trimming stripped 0 bases from V and 4 bases from J, with 14 bases between. This CDR3 region has 16 residues. From germline, CDR1 is LGHNA and CDR2 YSLEER. CDR3: CASSQDLGGYPDTQYF. The CDR3 DNA follows: TGCGCCAGCAGCCAAGATCTAGGGGGATATCCAGATACGCAGTATTTT.

This clonotype has just a few counts. The chain recombines TRBV5-1 with TRBJ2-1, with TRBD1 identical over 7 bases. Germline V gene sequence: CDR1 SGHRS, CDR2 YFSETQ. The CDR3 loop spans 14 amino acids. V shed 0 bases and J 6 bases; nucleotides not matched to a gene: 3. CDR3 coding DNA: TGCGCCAGCAGCTTGGTTAGGGGGCTCAATGAGCAGTTCTTC. Translated: CASSLVRGLNEQFF.

V usage is TRBV2 and J usage is TRBJ1-5, with D unclear. V dropped 3 bases and J dropped 3 bases, with 9 bases sitting between them. CDR1 SNHLY and CDR2 FYNNEI come from the germline V gene. The CDR3 extends over 14 amino acids. The CDR3 reads CASSEGDNNQPQHF. The DNA for the CDR3 is TGTGCCAGCAGTGAGGGTGACAACAATCAGCCCCAGCATTTT.

In this sample, this clonotype turned up many times. The chain links TRBV5-1 to TRBJ2-7; D might be TRBD1 (5 bases). This CDR3 comprises 15 residues. Germline CDR1 reads SGHRS; CDR2 reads YFSETQ. Trimming removed 0 bases at V and 6 bases at J, with 16 bases between. Written as DNA, the CDR3 is TGCGCCAGCAGCTTGGGTCACGGCAGGGCGGTCGAGCAGTACTTC. Amino acid sequence: CASSLGHGRAVEQYF.

This clonotype was recorded many times. The chain uses TRBV15 and TRBJ2-1; D possibly matches TRBD1 or TRBD2 (7 bases each). The germline V and J ends were trimmed by 5 bases and 9 bases, with 20 bases remaining between them. The CDR3 is 15 residues long. CDR1 and CDR2 from the germline V gene are LNHNV and YYDKDF (reference sequence). The CDR3 loop is CATSAGGDESAEQFF. Written as DNA, the CDR3 is TGTGCCACCAGCGCAGGGGGGGATGAATCCGCTGAGCAGTTCTTC.

The table lists this clonotype with many counts. The chain carries TRBV11-2 and TRBJ1-4; D call uncertain. Looked up from germline, CDR1 is SGHAT and CDR2 is FQNNGV. This CDR3 comprises 14 residues. The V end was cut by 2 bases, the J end by 7 bases, with 11 bases between. CDR3: CASSLSLWGEKLFF. CDR3 bases: TGTGCCAGCAGCTTAAGTCTCTGGGGTGAAAAACTGTTTTTT.

CDR3 sequence: CASSPSRSNEKLFF. The CDR3 coding sequence is TGTGCCAGCAGTCCCTCCCGGTCTAATGAAAAACTGTTTTTT. The rearrangement uses TRBV12-3 or TRBV12-4 and TRBJ1-4; no reliable D call. V lost 5 bases and J 3 bases, leaving 10 bases between the germline ends. This CDR3 is built from 14 residues.

This clonotype was detected only a few times. The chain employs TRBV7-2 and TRBJ2-3; the D is unclear. Trimming took 5 bases from V and 11 from J, leaving 14 bases between them. The CDR3 runs 12 residues. Per germline, CDR1 SGHTA and CDR2 FQGNSA. The DNA of the CDR3 is TGTGCCAGCAGCCCGTCTGGGTCCTTGCAGTATTTT. As protein: CASSPSGSLQYF. The variable domain in full, completed from reference TRBV7-2 and TRBJ2-3, reads GAGVSQSPSNKVTEKGKDVELRCDPISGHTALYWYRQSLGQGLEFLIYFQGNSAPDKSGLPSDRFSAERTGGSVSTLTIQRTQQEDSAVYLCASSPSGSLQYFGPGTRLTVL.

In this sample, this clonotype turned up a few times. V and J are TRBV7-9 and TRBJ1-1; no definite D call. Trimming took off 3 bases at V and 0 bases at J, with 8 bases between the two ends. Looked up from germline, CDR1 is SEHNR and CDR2 is FQNEAQ (reference sequence). The length of the CDR3 is 14 residues. CDR3: CASSLDGLNTEAFF. The CDR3 nucleotides read TGTGCCAGCAGCTTGGACGGCCTGAACACTGAAGCTTTCTTT.

This clonotype was counted between two and nine times. The limits of the CDR3 on the DNA are not certain, so only TCRdb's listed CDR3 is given. V is TRBV11-2 and J is TRBJ2-1; TRBD2, the table's D call, was not compared with the DNA. The CDR3 comprises 19 residues, both ends counted. The V gene's germline CDR1 is SGHAT and CDR2 FQNNGV. The CDR3 loop reads CASSSSTSGRTPSYNEQFF.

This clonotype was found many times. The rearrangement uses TRBV20-1 and TRBJ2-5; the match to TRBD2 covers 10 bases. This CDR3 region has 15 residues. Germline trimming cut 6 bases from V and 5 bases from J; bases unmatched to any gene: 12. Germline assignment: CDR1 DFQATT and CDR2 SNEGSKA (reference sequence). This CDR3 is CSAPFSGGLKETQYF. The CDR3 DNA is TGCAGTGCACCCTTTAGCGGGGGGCTGAAGGAGACCCAGTACTTC.

This clonotype occurred many times. V is TRBV6-4 and J is TRBJ2-2; D remains unclear. This CDR3 contains 13 residues. Germline V lookup: CDR1 MRHNA, CDR2 SNTAGT. V gave up 2 bases and J gave up 4 bases, with 5 bases separating them. The CDR3, as DNA: TGTGCCAGCAGTGACAGGGCCACCGGGGAGCTGTTTTTT. Translating gives CASSDRATGELFF.

This clonotype was counted ten times or more. The rearrangement uses TRBV9 and TRBJ2-2; D perhaps matches TRBD2 (7 bases). CDR1 and CDR2 from the germline V gene are SGDLS and YYNGEE. CDR3 length: 14 amino acids. Trimming pared 3 bases from V and 4 bases from J, leaving 10 bases between. CDR3 loop: CASSEGGFTGELFF. The CDR3 region has the DNA TGTGCCAGCAGCGAGGGGGGGTTCACCGGGGAGCTGTTTTTT.

This clonotype appeared a few times. At one boundary the junction diverges from the germline segment, which might be a read error. The chain has TRBV27 and TRBJ2-3, with D possibly being TRBD1 (5 bases). This CDR3 has 15 residues. The germline V gene encodes CDR1 MNHEY and CDR2 SMNVEV (reference sequence). The chain's CDR3 is CASSTGVGPVDPQYF. In DNA form, the CDR3 reads TGTGCCAGCAGTACAGGAGTGGGGCCGGTAGATCCGCAGTATTTT.

This chain connects TRBV4-3 to TRBJ2-4; 9 bases map to TRBD1. Looked up from germline, CDR1 is LGHNA and CDR2 is YSLEER. J lost 8 bases, V lost 4 bases, and 9 bases had no gene match. This CDR3 region has 15 residues. The CDR3: CASSPLGQGTHIQYF. The CDR3 DNA reads as TGCGCCAGCAGCCCATTGGGACAGGGTACGCACATTCAGTACTTC.